This T cell receptor beta chain was documented in a study of blood T cell repertoires in COVID-19. Study summary: Samples came from the United States, Italy and Spain, spanning acute and convalescent COVID-19.

Profiling relied on immunoSEQ multiplex PCR, and the TCRdb table lists in-frame clones only, not all of them. The table lists about 250,000 clones, roughly 87% of them singletons. The sample was PBMCs or T cells enriched from blood (not recorded which). The TCR comes from a woman in her twenties or thirties with acute COVID-19.

CDR3 protein: CASSITVNQPQHF. In DNA form, the CDR3 reads TGTGCCAGCAGTATAACAGTCAATCAGCCCCAGCATTTT. V usage is TRBV6-5 and J usage is TRBJ1-5; D gene ambiguous. V was trimmed by 5 bases and J by 3 bases, leaving 8 bases between them. The CDR3 extends over 13 amino acids. Germline V gene lookup returns CDR1 MNHEY and CDR2 SVGAGI.